Given below is one T cell receptor (beta chain) in context. The data stem from a study of cytomegalovirus exposure and HLA in healthy donors. About the study: Earlier work reported 95 million to 130 million unique TCR beta sequences from 150 million to 200 million T cells.

PCR used 60 Vbeta primers and 13 Jbeta primers. Sequenced by immunoSEQ multiplex PCR; TCRdb stores in-frame clones only, minus some. The table has over 75,000 clones, roughly 79% seen once. The CDR3 is 16 residues long. The germline CDR1 and CDR2 sequences are MNHEY and SVGAGI. The V and J ends lost 0 bases and 0 bases respectively, with 10 bases between them. V gene TRBV6-5 combines with J gene TRBJ2-3, with D possibly TRBD1 on 6 matching bases. This TCR came from a female donor in good health and CMV-seronegative. Sequencing was performed on PBMCs. The CDR3 region is CASSYSTGPSTDTQYF. CDR3 DNA sequence: TGTGCCAGCAGTTACTCGACAGGTCCTAGCACAGATACGCAGTATTTT.